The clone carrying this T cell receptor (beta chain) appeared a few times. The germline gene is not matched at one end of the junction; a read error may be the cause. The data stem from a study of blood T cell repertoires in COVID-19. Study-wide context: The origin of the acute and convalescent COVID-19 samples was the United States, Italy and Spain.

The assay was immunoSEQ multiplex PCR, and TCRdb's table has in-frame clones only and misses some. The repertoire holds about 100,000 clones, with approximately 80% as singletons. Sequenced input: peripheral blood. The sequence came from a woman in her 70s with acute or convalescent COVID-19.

This CDR3 reads CASSLRIAAGYF. The CDR3, as DNA: TGTGCCAGCAGTTTGAGGATAGCGGCAGGGTATTTC. This chain links TRBV12-3 or TRBV12-4 with TRBJ1-2; tentatively, D is TRBD1 (5 bases). This CDR3 contains 12 residues.